This record looks at one TCR beta chain sequence and its context. Per the germline V gene, CDR1 is SGHRS and CDR2 is YFSETQ. Trimming stripped 7 bases from V and 0 bases from J, with 11 bases between. The CDR3 is made up of 15 amino acids. TCRdb re-derived calls from the RT-PCR reads in MiXCR, one entry per CDR3 protein. Here the sample spans about 700,000 distinct CDR3 sequences, over 12% being singletons. The sequenced sample was memory CD4+ T cells from blood. This sequence was found in a female donor in good health, serving as a healthy control. The chain is built from TRBV5-1 and TRBJ2-6; no clear D. The CDR3 reads CASVDGDSGANVLTF. In DNA, the CDR3 is TGCGCCAGCGTGGACGGTGACTCTGGGGCCAACGTCCTGACTTTC.